This is a list of T cell receptor beta chains from one sample in a study of blood T cell repertoires in COVID-19. Here immunoSEQ multiplex PCR was the method, and the copy in TCRdb shows in-frame clones only, minus some. The sample yields about 150,000 clones, about 89% seen once. The sequenced sample was peripheral blood. These receptor sequences come from a man aged 60 to 75 with active or convalescent COVID-19. Each CDR3 is given with its conserved first and last residue. D genes are given only for firm matches. Some rows have no size entry. The others give once, few or many, or a class for an expanded clone.

v_call: TRBV4-2
d_call: TRBD1
clone_size: -
j_call: TRBJ1-2
cdr3_nt: TGTGCCAGCAGCCAAGAACAGGGGGATCGTGGTGGCTACACCTTC
cdr3_aa: CASSQEQGDRGGYTF

v_call: TRBV30
d_call: TRBD1
clone_size: -
j_call: TRBJ1-1
cdr3_nt: TGTGCCTGGACAGGGGGCCTGACTGAAGCTTTCTTT
cdr3_aa: CAWTGGLTEAFF

v_call: TRBV10-3
d_call: -
clone_size: -
j_call: TRBJ1-3
cdr3_nt: TGTGCCATCAGTGAGTCGGGGGGGGCCGGCACCATATATTTT
cdr3_aa: CAISESGGAGTIYF

v_call: TRBV5-4
d_call: -
clone_size: -
j_call: TRBJ1-2
cdr3_nt: TGTGCCAGCAGCTTAACCGACAGCCTCTATGGCTACACCTTC
cdr3_aa: CASSLTDSLYGYTF

v_call: TRBV11-2
d_call: -
clone_size: -
j_call: TRBJ2-7
cdr3_nt: TGTGCCAGCAGCTTAGGGACCTCTAGCGACGAGCAGTACTTC
cdr3_aa: CASSLGTSSDEQYF

v_call: TRBV28
d_call: -
clone_size: -
j_call: TRBJ1-2
cdr3_nt: TGTGCCAGCAGTTTGGGAGGGAGTTTTAACTATGGCTACACCTTC
cdr3_aa: CASSLGGSFNYGYTF

v_call: TRBV28
d_call: -
clone_size: -
j_call: TRBJ2-7
cdr3_nt: TGTGCCAGCAGAGCCGGAGTCAGCTCCTACGAGCAGTACTTC
cdr3_aa: CASRAGVSSYEQYF

v_call: TRBV18
d_call: -
clone_size: -
j_call: TRBJ1-2
cdr3_nt: TGTGCCAGCTCACCACTCCGGGTCGAAAGAGGCTACACCTTC
cdr3_aa: CASSPLRVERGYTF

v_call: TRBV5-1
d_call: TRBD1
clone_size: -
j_call: TRBJ1-1
cdr3_nt: TGCGCCAGCAGGACCGAGGACAGGGCCCTTGAAGCTTTCTTT
cdr3_aa: CASRTEDRALEAFF

v_call: TRBV7-8
d_call: -
clone_size: once
j_call: TRBJ1-6
cdr3_nt: TGTGCCAGCAGCCGAGGGCGGGACTTGCCTAATTCACCCCTCCACTTT
cdr3_aa: CASSRGRDLPNSPLHF

v_call: TRBV9
d_call: TRBD1
clone_size: once
j_call: TRBJ2-2
cdr3_nt: TGTGCCAGCAGCGTAGGCGGAATCGGGGACAGGAACACCGGGGAGCTGTTTTTT
cdr3_aa: CASSVGGIGDRNTGELFF

v_call: TRBV7-8
d_call: TRBD1
clone_size: -
j_call: TRBJ1-2
cdr3_nt: TGTGCCAGCACCCGGACAGGGGGCGCGGTCTATGGCTACACCTTC
cdr3_aa: CASTRTGGAVYGYTF

v_call: TRBV30
d_call: TRBD2
clone_size: -
j_call: TRBJ2-2
cdr3_nt: TGTGCCTGGAGGCGGGGGGGGAACACCGGGGAGCTGTTTTTT
cdr3_aa: CAWRRGGNTGELFF

v_call: TRBV9
d_call: TRBD1
clone_size: -
j_call: TRBJ2-2
cdr3_nt: TGTGCCAGCAGCGTAGTGGGACAGGGGGTCGGGGAGCTGTTTTTT
cdr3_aa: CASSVVGQGVGELFF

v_call: TRBV21-1
d_call: -
clone_size: once
j_call: TRBJ2-5
cdr3_nt: TGTGCCAGCAGCAAAGTGGATACAGGGCACGAGACCCAGTACTTC
cdr3_aa: CASSKVDTGHETQYF

v_call: TRBV5-4
d_call: TRBD1
clone_size: -
j_call: TRBJ2-7
cdr3_nt: TGTGCCAGCAGCCGTGGACAGGGCGCCGCCGAGCAGTACTTC
cdr3_aa: CASSRGQGAAEQYF

v_call: TRBV9
d_call: -
clone_size: -
j_call: TRBJ1-4
cdr3_nt: TGTGCCAGCAGCGCCGAGGGACGGGGGTCAAGTAATGAAAAACTGTTTTTT
cdr3_aa: CASSAEGRGSSNEKLFF

v_call: TRBV11-3
d_call: TRBD1
clone_size: -
j_call: TRBJ2-2
cdr3_nt: TGTGCCAGCAGCCCGGGACAGGGGACCGGGGAGCTGTTTTTT
cdr3_aa: CASSPGQGTGELFF